The 15 T cell receptor beta chains listed next were all sequenced from one sample in a study of response to subunit inactivated influenza vaccine. TCRdb re-called the RT-PCR reads with MiXCR, one entry per CDR3 protein. The repertoire holds a few hundred thousand distinct CDR3 sequences, with approximately 20% as singletons. The sample here was PBMCs from blood, taken 21 months after vaccination. These receptors all come from a man aged 45 to 75 who received an inactivated influenza vaccine.

This chain links TRBV20-1 with TRBJ1-1; D is possibly TRBD1 (6 bases). The germline V and J ends were trimmed by 4 bases and 0 bases, with 12 bases remaining between them. The CDR3 sequence is 14 residues long. Germline assignment: CDR1 DFQATT and CDR2 SNEGSKA (reference sequence). Here the CDR3 reads CSAKTGHMNTEAFF. CDR3 sequence (DNA): TGCAGTGCTAAAACGGGACATATGAACACTGAAGCTTTCTTT.

This clonotype has more than one count but fewer than ten. The J gene is TRBJ2-2, the V gene TRBV29-1; D may correspond to TRBD1 or TRBD2 (6 bases each). Trimming left V 6 bases short and J 6 bases short, with 17 bases between. Germline V CDR1 and CDR2: SQVTM, ANQGSEA. The CDR3 is 14 amino acids. The CDR3 nucleotides are TGCAGCGTCTTACGGGGGCTGGGGGCCGGGGAGCTGTTTTTT. Translated, it gives CSVLRGLGAGELFF.

This clonotype came up a few times. The V gene is TRBV29-1, the J gene TRBJ1-1; D is undetermined. This CDR3 has 14 residues. From germline, CDR1 is SQVTM and CDR2 ANQGSEA. The V gene lost 4 bases and the J gene lost 1 base, with 13 bases spanning the gap. This CDR3 is CSVGETRRNTEAFF. CDR3 coding DNA: TGCAGCGTTGGGGAAACACGGAGGAACACTGAAGCTTTCTTT.

This clonotype was counted only a few times. The chain couples TRBV5-6 to TRBJ1-5; 9 bases match TRBD1. Germline trimming cut 4 bases from V and 3 bases from J; bases unmatched to any gene: 5. This CDR3 is 15 amino acids long. Germline lookup yields CDR1 SGHDT and CDR2 YYEEEE. This CDR3 is CASSRTGDLNQPQHF. In DNA form, the CDR3 reads TGTGCCAGCAGCCGGACAGGGGACCTCAATCAGCCCCAGCATTTT.

This chain uses TRBV19 with TRBJ2-1; D perhaps matches TRBD2 (6 bases). The CDR3 has 14 residues. CDR1 is LNHDA and CDR2 is SQIVND in the germline V gene (reference sequence). Trimming stripped 5 bases from V and 7 bases from J, with 15 bases between. Here the CDR3 reads CASSWGVELNEQFF. CDR3 DNA: TGTGCCAGTAGTTGGGGGGTAGAGTTGAATGAGCAGTTCTTC.

This clonotype was counted at least ten times. V usage is TRBV4-3 and J usage is TRBJ1-1; possible D gene TRBD1, 6 bases. Trimming removed 0 bases from V and 4 bases from J, with 12 bases in between. The CDR3 consists of 15 residues. The germline gives CDR1 LGHNA, CDR2 YSLEER. The CDR3 DNA sequence: TGCGCCAGCAGCCAAGAAACCTTAGGGGGCACTGAAGCTTTCTTT. Its protein product is CASSQETLGGTEAFF.

This clonotype was detected only a few times. CDR3 in amino acids: CASSPLATDEQFF. The CDR3 bases are TGTGCCAGCAGCCCACTAGCGACCGATGAGCAGTTCTTC. This chain links TRBV6-4 with TRBJ2-1, with 7 nucleotides matching TRBD2. With V trimmed by 6 bases and J by 8 bases, 7 bases remained unmatched. This CDR3 is built from 13 residues. In germline, CDR1 is MRHNA, CDR2 SNTAGT.

This clonotype was detected only a few times. The J gene is TRBJ1-4, the V gene TRBV28; D remains ambiguous. There are 15 residues in the CDR3. Germline V CDR1 and CDR2: MDHEN, SYDVKM. The V gene lost 6 bases and the J gene lost 3 bases, with 14 bases spanning the gap. The CDR3 is CASSSAAKSNEKLFF. The DNA of the CDR3 is TGTGCCAGCAGCTCCGCCGCAAAATCTAATGAAAAACTGTTTTTT.

This clonotype was seen ten or more times. V gene TRBV5-1 combines with J gene TRBJ1-1; 8 nucleotides match TRBD1. Germline loops: CDR1 SGHRS, CDR2 YFSETQ. The CDR3 length is 15 residues. The J segment lost 2 bases and the V segment lost 3 bases, leaving 6 bases of the junction unmatched. The CDR3: CASSWRTGQNTEAFF. The DNA for the CDR3 is TGCGCCAGCAGCTGGAGGACAGGGCAAAACACTGAAGCTTTCTTT.

The table lists this clonotype with many counts. V and J are TRBV5-1 and TRBJ1-6; D is perhaps TRBD1 (5 bases). V was pared by 3 bases and J by 6 bases, with 13 bases between. Germline V gene sequence: CDR1 SGHRS, CDR2 YFSETQ. CDR3 length: 15 amino acids. CDR3 residues: CASSSPDTGNSPLHF. The CDR3 coding sequence is TGCGCCAGCAGCTCCCCGGACACGGGTAATTCACCCCTCCACTTT.

This clonotype was counted only a few times. The V call is TRBV29-1, the J call TRBJ1-1, with D perhaps matching TRBD1 (5 bases). Per germline, CDR1 SQVTM and CDR2 ANQGSEA. The CDR3 spans 13 residues. Trimming shortened V by 6 bases and J by 1 base, and 12 bases separated the two germline ends. In nucleotides, the CDR3 is TGCAGCGTGAAGACAGCCCAGAACACTGAAGCTTTCTTT. Amino acid sequence: CSVKTAQNTEAFF.

This clonotype occurred a few times. This chain uses TRBV5-1 with TRBJ2-1, with TRBD2 identical over 13 bases. Trimming cost V 3 bases and J 1 base; bases outside gene matches: 1. Germline V CDR1 and CDR2: SGHRS, YFSETQ. This CDR3 has 16 amino acids. This CDR3 reads CASSWGLAGSYNEQFF. The CDR3, as DNA: TGCGCCAGCAGCTGGGGACTAGCGGGGTCCTACAATGAGCAGTTCTTC.

This clonotype showed up just a few times. The CDR3 sequence is CAISASIEQYF. DNA for the CDR3: TGTGCCATCAGTGCCAGTATCGAGCAGTACTTC. This chain connects TRBV10-3 to TRBJ2-7; the D is unclear. CDR1 and CDR2 from the germline V gene are ENHRY and SYGVKD. With 4 bases removed from V and 6 bases from J, the gap between germline ends came to 7 bases. The CDR3 loop spans 11 amino acids.

This clonotype was detected ten times or more. The rearrangement joins TRBV20-1 to TRBJ1-1; the D gene is possibly TRBD1 (6 bases). The CDR3 has 11 residues. V lost 6 bases and J lost 6, with 11 bases in between. Germline V gene sequence: CDR1 DFQATT, CDR2 SNEGSKA (reference sequence). DNA of the CDR3: TGCAGTGCAAACAGGGTACCTGAAGCTTTCTTT. It specifies CSANRVPEAFF.

CDR3 loop: CASSGHDRGYGYTF. As DNA, the CDR3 is TGTGCCAGCAGTGGACACGACAGGGGCTATGGCTACACCTTC. The chain carries TRBV12-3 or TRBV12-4 and TRBJ1-2, with 8 positions matching TRBD1. V lost 5 bases to trimming and J lost 4 bases; unmatched junction nucleotides: 6. There are 14 residues in the CDR3.